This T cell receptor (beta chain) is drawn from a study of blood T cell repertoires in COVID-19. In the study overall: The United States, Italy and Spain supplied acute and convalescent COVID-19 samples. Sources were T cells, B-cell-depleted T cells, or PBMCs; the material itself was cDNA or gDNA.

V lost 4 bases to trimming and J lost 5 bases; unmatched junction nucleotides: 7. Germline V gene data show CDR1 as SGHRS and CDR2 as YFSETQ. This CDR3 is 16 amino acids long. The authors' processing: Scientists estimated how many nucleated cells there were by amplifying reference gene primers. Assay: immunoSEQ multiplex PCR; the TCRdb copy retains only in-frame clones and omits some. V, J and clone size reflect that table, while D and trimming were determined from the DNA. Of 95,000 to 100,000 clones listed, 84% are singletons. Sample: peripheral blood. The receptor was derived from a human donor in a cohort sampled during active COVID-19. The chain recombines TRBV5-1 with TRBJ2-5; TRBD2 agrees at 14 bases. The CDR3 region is CASSLSGTSGGETQYF. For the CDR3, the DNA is TGCGCCAGCAGCCTCTCCGGGACTAGCGGGGGCGAGACCCAGTACTTC.